Ten or more counts support the clone carrying this T cell receptor beta chain. Construction of the TCRbeta library involved unique molecular identifiers. From the PCR reads, TCRdb called clonotypes with MiXCR, one entry per CDR3 protein. Here the sample spans about 420,000 distinct CDR3 sequences, around 16% being singletons. Germline V gene lookup returns CDR1 SEHNR and CDR2 FQNEAQ (reference sequence). The ends were cut back, 5 bases at V and 11 bases at J, with 9 bases in the middle. The CDR3 spans 11 residues. These data are taken from a study of T-cell reconstitution after alpha-beta-depleted transplantation in children.

V gene TRBV7-9 combines with J gene TRBJ2-2; D call uncertain. Source: PBMCs, mostly from graft donor cells, taken 360 days after TCRalphabeta/CD19-depleted stem cell transplant. The origin of this receptor is a boy under two years old who had a stem cell transplant for Wiskott-Aldrich syndrome, so the T cells may come from the graft donor. The CDR3 sequence is CASSPTRELFF. CDR3 DNA: TGTGCCAGCAGCCCTACCAGAGAGCTGTTTTTT.